This entry describes one T cell receptor beta chain. The CDR3 is 16 residues long. V was cut by 0 bases and J by 1 base, with 9 bases left in between. Germline V gene sequence: CDR1 KGHSH, CDR2 LQKENI. The authors reverse transcribed roughly 0.5 to 1 ug RNA with random hexamers. Amplification of the TCR beta CDR3 was carried out by immunoSEQ multiplex PCR, which spanned a total of 54 Vbeta and 13 Jbeta segments. TCRdb ran MiXCR on the immunoSEQ multiplex PCR reads and lists one entry per CDR3 protein. The table lists 170,000 or so distinct CDR3 sequences, just under 95% of them singletons, with 0.085% to 0.1% in the top ten. These data are taken from a study of CD8 T cells in Susac syndrome. Turning to the study itself: There were Susac syndrome patients who were therapy-naive at blood draw, others on corticosteroids, and others on intravenous immunoglobulin alone.

The receptor was derived from a human donor with Susac syndrome. Sequences were obtained from CD4+ T cells from PBMCs. The rearrangement joins TRBV18 to TRBJ2-2; TRBD2 might be the D (6 bases). CDR3 sequence: CASSPPVSGNTGELFF. CDR3 in DNA: TGTGCCAGCTCACCACCGGTTAGCGGGAACACCGGGGAGCTGTTTTTT.